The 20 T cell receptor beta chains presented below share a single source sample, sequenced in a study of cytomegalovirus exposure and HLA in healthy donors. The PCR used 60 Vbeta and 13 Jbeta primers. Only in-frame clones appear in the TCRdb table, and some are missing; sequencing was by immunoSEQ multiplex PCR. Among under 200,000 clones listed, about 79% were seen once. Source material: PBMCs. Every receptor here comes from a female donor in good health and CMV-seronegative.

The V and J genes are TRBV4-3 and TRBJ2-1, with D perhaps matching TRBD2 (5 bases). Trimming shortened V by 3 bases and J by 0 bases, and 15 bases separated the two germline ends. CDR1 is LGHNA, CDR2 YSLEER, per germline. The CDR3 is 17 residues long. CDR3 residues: CASSQNPGLFSYNEQFF. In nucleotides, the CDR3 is TGCGCCAGCAGCCAGAACCCAGGACTTTTCTCCTACAATGAGCAGTTCTTC.

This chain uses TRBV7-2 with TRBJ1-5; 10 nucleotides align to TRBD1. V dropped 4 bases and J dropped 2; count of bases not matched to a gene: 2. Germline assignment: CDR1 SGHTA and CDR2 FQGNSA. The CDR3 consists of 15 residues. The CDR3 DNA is TGTGCCAGCAGCTGGACAGGGGGGGGCAATCAGCCCCAGCATTTT. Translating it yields CASSWTGGGNQPQHF.

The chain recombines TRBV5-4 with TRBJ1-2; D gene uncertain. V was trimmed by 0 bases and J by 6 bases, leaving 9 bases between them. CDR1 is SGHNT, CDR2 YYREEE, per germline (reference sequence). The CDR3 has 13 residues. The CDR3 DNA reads TGTGCCAGCAGCTTGGCAGAGGATAATGGCTACACCTTC. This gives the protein CASSLAEDNGYTF.

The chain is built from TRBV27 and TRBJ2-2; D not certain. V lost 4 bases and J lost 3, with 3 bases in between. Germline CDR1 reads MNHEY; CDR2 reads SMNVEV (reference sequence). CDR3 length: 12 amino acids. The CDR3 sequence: CASSSHTGELFF. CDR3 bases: TGTGCCAGCAGTTCTCACACCGGGGAGCTGTTTTTT.

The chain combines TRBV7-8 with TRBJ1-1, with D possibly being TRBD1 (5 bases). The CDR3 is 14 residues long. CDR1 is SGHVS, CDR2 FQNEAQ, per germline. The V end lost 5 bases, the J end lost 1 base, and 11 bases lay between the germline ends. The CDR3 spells CASSRRGTNTEAFF. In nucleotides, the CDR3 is TGTGCCAGCAGCCGGAGGGGAACGAACACTGAAGCTTTCTTT.

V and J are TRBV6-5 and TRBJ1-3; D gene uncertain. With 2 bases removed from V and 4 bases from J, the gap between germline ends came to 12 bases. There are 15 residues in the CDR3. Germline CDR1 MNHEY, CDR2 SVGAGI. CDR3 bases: TGTGCCAGCAGTTACCGCCGGGATAGAGGAAACACCATATATTTT. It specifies CASSYRRDRGNTIYF.

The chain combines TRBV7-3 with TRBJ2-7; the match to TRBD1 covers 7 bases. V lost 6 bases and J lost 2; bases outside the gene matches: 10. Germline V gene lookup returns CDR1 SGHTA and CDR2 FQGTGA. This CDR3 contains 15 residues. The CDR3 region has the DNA TGTGCCAGCAGGCTCGGACAGGCCAGCGCCTACGAGCAGTACTTC. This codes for CASRLGQASAYEQYF. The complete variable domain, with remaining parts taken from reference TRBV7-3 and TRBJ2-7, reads GAGVSQTPSNKVTEKGKYVELRCDPISGHTALYWYRQSLGQGPEFLIYFQGTGAADDSGLPNDRFFAVRPEGSVSTLKIQRTERGDSAVYLCASRLGQASAYEQYFGPGTRLTVT.

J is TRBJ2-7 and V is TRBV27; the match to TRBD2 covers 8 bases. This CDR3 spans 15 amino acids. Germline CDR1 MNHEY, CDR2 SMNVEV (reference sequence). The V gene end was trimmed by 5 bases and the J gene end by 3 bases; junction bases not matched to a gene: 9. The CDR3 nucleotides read TGTGCCAGCAGTGCAATCGGCGGGAGGAGCTACGAGCAGTACTTC. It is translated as CASSAIGGRSYEQYF.

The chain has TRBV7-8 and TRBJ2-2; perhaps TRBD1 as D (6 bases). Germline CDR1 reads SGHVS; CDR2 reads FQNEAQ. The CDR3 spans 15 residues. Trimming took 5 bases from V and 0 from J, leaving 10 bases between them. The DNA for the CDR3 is TGTGCCAGCAGCCTGAACAGGGCGAACACCGGGGAGCTGTTTTTT. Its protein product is CASSLNRANTGELFF.

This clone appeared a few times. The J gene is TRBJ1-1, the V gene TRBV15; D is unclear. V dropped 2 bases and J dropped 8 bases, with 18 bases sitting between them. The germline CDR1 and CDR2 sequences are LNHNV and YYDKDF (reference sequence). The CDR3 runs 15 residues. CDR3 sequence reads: CATSRTPGSIKEAFF. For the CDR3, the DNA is TGTGCCACCAGCAGAACCCCCGGGTCCATTAAAGAAGCTTTCTTT.

The CDR3 DNA is TGTGCCAGCAGTTACTCGGCCAGGTATTCACCCCTCCACTTT. Residues: CASSYSARYSPLHF. The chain is built from TRBV6-5 and TRBJ1-6; D unresolved. Per the germline V gene, CDR1 is MNHEY and CDR2 is SVGAGI. The CDR3 spans 14 residues. V was clipped by 0 bases and J by 8 bases, with 8 bases between them.

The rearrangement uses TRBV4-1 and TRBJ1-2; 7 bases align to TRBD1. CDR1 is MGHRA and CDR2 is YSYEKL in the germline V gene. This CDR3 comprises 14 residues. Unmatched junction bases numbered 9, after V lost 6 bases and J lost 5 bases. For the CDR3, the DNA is TGCGCCAGCAGTTGGACCGGGACAGCTTATGGCTACACCTTC. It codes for CASSWTGTAYGYTF.

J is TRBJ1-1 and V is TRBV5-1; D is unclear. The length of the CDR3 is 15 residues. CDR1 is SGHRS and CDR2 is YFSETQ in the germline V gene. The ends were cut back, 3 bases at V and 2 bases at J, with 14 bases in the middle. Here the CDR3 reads CASSSRADANTEAFF. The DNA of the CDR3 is TGCGCCAGCAGCTCGCGGGCGGACGCAAACACTGAAGCTTTCTTT. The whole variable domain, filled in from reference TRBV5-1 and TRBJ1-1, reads KAGVTQTPRYLIKTRGQQVTLSCSPISGHRSVSWYQQTPGQGLQFLFEYFSETQRNKGNFPGRFSGRQFSNSRSEMNVSTLELGDSALYLCASSSRADANTEAFFGQGTRLTVV.

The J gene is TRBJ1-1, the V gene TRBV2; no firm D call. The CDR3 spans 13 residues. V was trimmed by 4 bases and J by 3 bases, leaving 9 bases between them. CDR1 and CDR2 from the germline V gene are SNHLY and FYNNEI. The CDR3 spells CASSVRGDTEAFF. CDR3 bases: TGTGCCAGCAGTGTTAGAGGCGACACTGAAGCTTTCTTT.

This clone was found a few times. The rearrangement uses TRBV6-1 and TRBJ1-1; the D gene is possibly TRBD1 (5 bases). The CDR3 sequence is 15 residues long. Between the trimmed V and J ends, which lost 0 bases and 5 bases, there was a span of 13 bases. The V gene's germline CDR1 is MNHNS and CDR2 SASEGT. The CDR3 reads CASSEALGEGTEAFF. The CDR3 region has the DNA TGTGCCAGCAGTGAAGCGCTTGGGGAGGGGACTGAAGCTTTCTTT.

CDR3 nucleotides: TGTGCCTGGAGTGTAACTTCGGTTCAGCCCCAGCATTTT. Residues: CAWSVTSVQPQHF. V gene TRBV30 combines with J gene TRBJ1-5, with D unresolved. Germline CDR1 GTSNPN, CDR2 SVGIG (reference sequence). This CDR3 is built from 13 residues. Trimming removed 0 bases from V and 6 bases from J, with 9 bases in between.

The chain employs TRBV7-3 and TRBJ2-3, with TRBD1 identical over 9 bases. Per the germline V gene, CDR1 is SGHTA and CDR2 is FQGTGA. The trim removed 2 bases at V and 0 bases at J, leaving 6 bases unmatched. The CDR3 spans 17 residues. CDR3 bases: TGTGCCAGCAGCTTATTGGGACAGGGTGCTAGCACAGATACGCAGTATTTT. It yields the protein CASSLLGQGASTDTQYF.

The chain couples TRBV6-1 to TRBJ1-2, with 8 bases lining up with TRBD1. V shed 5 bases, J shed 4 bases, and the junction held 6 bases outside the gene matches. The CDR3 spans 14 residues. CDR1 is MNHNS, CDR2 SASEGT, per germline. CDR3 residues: CASSPPGQAYGYTF. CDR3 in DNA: TGTGCCAGCAGTCCTCCGGGACAGGCCTATGGCTACACCTTC.

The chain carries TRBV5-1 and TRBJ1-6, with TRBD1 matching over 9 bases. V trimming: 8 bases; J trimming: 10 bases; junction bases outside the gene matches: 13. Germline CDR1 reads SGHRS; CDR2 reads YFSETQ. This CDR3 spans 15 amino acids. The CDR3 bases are TGCGCCAGTAACCTCGGGACAGGGTTCACCTCACCCCTCCACTTT. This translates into CASNLGTGFTSPLHF.

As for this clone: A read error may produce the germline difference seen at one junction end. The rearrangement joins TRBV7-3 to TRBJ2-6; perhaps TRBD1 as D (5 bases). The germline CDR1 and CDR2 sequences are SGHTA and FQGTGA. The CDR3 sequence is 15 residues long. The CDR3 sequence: CASSLRSSGANGLTF. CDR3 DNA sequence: TGTGCCAGCAGCTTAAGGTCCTCTGGGGCCAACGGCCTGACTTTC. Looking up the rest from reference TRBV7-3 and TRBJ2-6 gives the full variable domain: GAGVSQTPSNKVTEKGKYVELRCDPISGHTALYWYRQSLGQGPEFLIYFQGTGAADDSGLPNDRFFAVRPEGSVSTLKIQRTERGDSAVYLCASSLRSSGANGLTFGAGSRLTVL.